Sequencing of this TCR beta chain was carried out in a study of cytomegalovirus exposure and HLA in healthy donors. Study-level findings and limits: The study put 150 or so TCR beta chains on its list as cytomegalovirus-associated. Fewer N-insertions (relative to the roughly 730-donor mean) were reportedly seen in an Asian-associated ancestry cluster in a later analysis.

60 Vbeta and 13 Jbeta primers were used in PCR. Produced via immunoSEQ multiplex PCR; TCRdb's table is partial and in-frame only. The sample lists around 130,000 clones, about 80% occurring once. The germline CDR1 and CDR2 sequences are MDHEN and SYDVKM. The CDR3 loop spans 12 amino acids. With 5 bases removed from V and 0 bases from J, the gap between germline ends came to 3 bases. Details on this clone: What it binds is unknown.

The material sequenced was PBMCs. The sequence derives from a human donor in good health. This chain uses TRBV28 with TRBJ2-3; D not resolved. In DNA, the CDR3 is TGTGCCAGCAGTCATAGCACAGATACGCAGTATTTT. This encodes CASSHSTDTQYF.